This passage covers 10 T cell receptor beta chains from one sample sequenced in a study of CD8 T cells in ankylosing spondylitis. TCRdb reprocessed the 5' RACE reads via MiXCR and lists one record per CDR3 protein. Among more than 400,000 distinct CDR3 sequences, about 5.7% were seen once, and the ten largest hold approximately 4%. Whole-study findings and limits: Seven to nine highly homologous variants formed a TCR beta motif that appeared characteristic of ankylosing spondylitis blood.

Their target antigens are unknown. The sequenced material came from blood, either unsorted or a sorted T cell fraction (not recorded which). The receptors come from a male donor with ankylosing spondylitis.

The chain recombines TRBV6-2 or TRBV6-3 with TRBJ2-2; TRBD2 is a possible D gene (7 bases). V was clipped by 2 bases and J by 5 bases, with 12 bases between them. Germline assignment: CDR1 MNHEY and CDR2 SVGEGT. The CDR3 contains 15 residues. This CDR3 reads CASSYGGGRTGELFF. DNA of the CDR3: TGTGCCAGCAGTTACGGGGGGGGCAGGACCGGGGAGCTGTTTTTT.

CDR3 residues: CASSVSGGSSYNEQFF. CDR3 in DNA: TGTGCCAGCAGCGTAAGCGGAGGGAGCTCCTACAATGAGCAGTTCTTC. This rearrangement joins TRBV9 to TRBJ2-1, with a tentative D call TRBD2 (6 bases). There are 16 residues in the CDR3. V shed 1 base and J shed 0 bases, with 11 bases lying between them. In germline, CDR1 is SGDLS, CDR2 YYNGEE.

This clonotype was seen repeatedly, ten times or more. This chain joins TRBV6-5 and TRBJ2-7, with TRBD1 identical over 7 bases. V lost 6 bases, J lost 6 bases, and 11 bases stayed unmatched. The CDR3 is made up of 14 amino acids. Germline V gene lookup returns CDR1 MNHEY and CDR2 SVGAGI. The CDR3 loop is CASSYTDRDGEQYF. The CDR3 nucleotides are TGTGCCAGCAGCTACACCGACAGGGACGGCGAGCAGTACTTC.

There are many counts of this clonotype. The rearrangement links TRBV28 to TRBJ1-5; D not certain. The CDR3 is 15 residues long. The V gene lost 5 bases and the J gene lost 1 base, with 12 bases spanning the gap. Germline CDR1 is MDHEN and CDR2 is SYDVKM. The CDR3 DNA sequence: TGTGCCAGCAGTGCCACCCCGAGCAGCAATCAGCCCCAGCATTTT. Its protein product is CASSATPSSNQPQHF.

This clonotype was detected ten times or more. The rearrangement joins TRBV4-2 to TRBJ2-1; D unclear. Trimming took 4 bases from V and 2 from J, leaving 9 bases between them. The CDR3 has 14 residues. The germline V gene encodes CDR1 LGHNA and CDR2 YNFKEQ. The CDR3 loop reads CASSLDGPYNEQFF. DNA for the CDR3: TGTGCCAGCAGCCTGGACGGCCCCTACAATGAGCAGTTCTTC.

This clonotype was detected only a few times. This chain links TRBV28 with TRBJ2-3, with 11 bases that match TRBD2. This CDR3 comprises 16 residues. The ends lost 6 bases at V and 4 bases at J; junction bases unmatched: 9. Germline CDR1 is MDHEN and CDR2 is SYDVKM. The CDR3 is CASSRGVAGGADTQYF. For the CDR3, the DNA is TGTGCCAGCAGCCGCGGGGTAGCGGGAGGGGCAGATACGCAGTATTTT.

There are many counts of this clonotype. The chain is built from TRBV15 and TRBJ1-4; maybe TRBD1 (5 bases). The V end lost 2 bases, the J end lost 8 bases, and 15 bases lay between the germline ends. CDR1 is LNHNV and CDR2 is YYDKDF in the germline V gene (reference sequence). The CDR3 covers 15 residues. This chain's CDR3 is CATSRLRGEGEKLFF. The DNA of the CDR3 is TGTGCCACCAGCAGACTGAGGGGAGAAGGGGAAAAACTGTTTTTT.

This clonotype appeared many times. The J gene is TRBJ2-7, the V gene TRBV7-8; tentatively, D is TRBD1 (6 bases). From germline, CDR1 is SGHVS and CDR2 FQNEAQ. Trimming removed 1 base at V and 7 bases at J, with 20 bases between. The CDR3 extends over 16 amino acids. The CDR3 spells CASSLEATGDYGEQYF. In DNA form, the CDR3 reads TGTGCCAGCAGCTTAGAGGCGACAGGCGATTACGGGGAGCAGTACTTC.

As for this clonotype: A clone one base away is much larger, so this may be a read error. The rearrangement uses TRBV5-1 and TRBJ2-7; no clear D. Germline V CDR1 and CDR2: SGHRS, YFSETQ. Between the trimmed V and J ends, which lost 7 bases and 6 bases, there was a span of 11 bases. The CDR3 is made up of 11 amino acids. As DNA, the CDR3 is TGCGCCAGCCGCTGGTCTGGCGAGCAGTACTTC. It translates to CASRWSGEQYF.

This clonotype has a count of ten or more. The CDR3 sequence: CSARRGTDYGYTF. In nucleotides, the CDR3 is TGCAGTGCTAGGAGGGGGACAGACTATGGCTACACCTTC. V and J are TRBV20-1 and TRBJ1-2, with TRBD1 matching 7 bases. The germline V gene encodes CDR1 DFQATT and CDR2 SNEGSKA (reference sequence). V shed 3 bases and J 3 bases; nucleotides not matched to a gene: 4. CDR3 length equals 13 residues.